Listed here is a single T cell receptor (beta chain). Antigen unknown. One end of the junction varies from germline; a read error may be responsible. Profiling relied on immunoSEQ multiplex PCR, and the TCRdb table lists in-frame clones only, not all of them. This sample has some 450,000 clones, with roughly 88% found just once. From germline, CDR1 is LGHNA and CDR2 YSLEER. This CDR3 is built from 13 residues. The data stem from a study of Ad26.COV2.S vaccination and SARS-CoV-2 variants. Across the study: In the COV1001 trial, the donor was in the Ad26.COV2.S arm. Once or twice, 56 days apart, Ad26.COV2.S was delivered intramuscularly.

Study outcomes and limitations: Greater spike-specific TCR breadth was seen in vaccine recipients than in placebo recipients.

Treatment described: some 20 received Ad26.COV2.S at low or high dose, single or two shots; several received placebo; per-sample allocation not given. Sample collection was performed on day 63 after the first vaccine or placebo injection. Aged 18-55 years, donor was enrolled in Boston in the early 2020s. The chain is built from TRBV4-3 and TRBJ2-3; possibly TRBD2 for D (5 bases). This clonotype was obtained from a person between 18 and 60 years old who received the Ad26.COV2.S COVID-19 vaccine or a placebo. This sample comprised peripheral blood, obtained in a trial of Ad26.COV2.S vaccine versus placebo. This CDR3 is CTSSTGPGDTQYF. The CDR3 DNA reads as TGCACCAGCAGCACGGGCCCGGGGGATACGCAGTATTTT.